This entry lists 14 T cell receptor beta chains sequenced from one sample in a study of PD-1 blockade in classical Hodgkin lymphoma. Relapses following autologous stem cell transplantation were seen in all patients, with brentuximab vedotin exposure varying. Assay: immunoSEQ multiplex PCR; the TCRdb copy retains only in-frame clones and omits some. This sample has 95,000 to 120,000 clones, with 89% found just once. The specimen was peripheral blood mononuclear cells (PBMCs), collected before the second cycle of nivolumab. These receptors originate from a human donor with classical Hodgkin lymphoma.

This clone was counted once. This chain links TRBV7-8 with TRBJ2-7; possibly TRBD1 for D (6 bases). The CDR3 runs 16 residues. With 3 bases removed from V and 7 bases from J, the gap between germline ends came to 22 bases. The germline V gene has CDR1 SGHVS and CDR2 FQNEAQ. CDR3 loop: CASSLSPKRQAGEQYF. CDR3 nucleotides: TGTGCCAGCAGCTTGAGCCCGAAACGACAGGCCGGGGAGCAGTACTTC.

V gene TRBV7-2 combines with J gene TRBJ2-5; TRBD2 aligns across 7 bases. The CDR3 sequence is 15 residues long. Per the germline V gene, CDR1 is SGHTA and CDR2 is FQGNSA. With V trimmed by 1 base and J by 1 base, 3 bases remained unmatched. The CDR3, as DNA: TGTGCCAGCAGCTTAGGAGGCGGGGGCCAAGAGACCCAGTACTTC. It codes for CASSLGGGGQETQYF. Based on the CDR3 plus reference TRBV7-2 and TRBJ2-5, the full variable domain is GAGVSQSPSNKVTEKGKDVELRCDPISGHTALYWYRQSLGQGLEFLIYFQGNSAPDKSGLPSDRFSAERTGGSVSTLTIQRTQQEDSAVYLCASSLGGGGQETQYFGPGTRLLVL.

This chain links TRBV28 with TRBJ2-1, with D tentatively TRBD2 (6 bases). CDR3 length: 13 residues. Trimming took off 5 bases at V and 9 bases at J, with 14 bases between the two ends. Germline V CDR1 and CDR2: MDHEN, SYDVKM. The CDR3 nucleotides read TGTGCCAGCAGTGCGGCCTTGGGAGGTGAGCAGTTCTTC. This codes for CASSAALGGEQFF.

CDR3 protein: CASSLFAGGGNEQFF. The CDR3, as DNA: TGTGCCAGCAGTTTATTTGCGGGAGGGGGCAATGAGCAGTTCTTC. The chain recombines TRBV27 with TRBJ2-1; 9 bases map to TRBD2. V lost 1 base and J lost 6; bases outside the gene matches: 4. This CDR3 spans 15 amino acids. Germline V lookup: CDR1 MNHEY, CDR2 SMNVEV (reference sequence).

J is TRBJ2-2 and V is TRBV4-2, with 16 bases aligning to TRBD2. The CDR3 runs to 17 residues. Germline assignment: CDR1 LGHNA and CDR2 YNFKEQ. V gave up 4 bases and J gave up 7 bases; unmatched junction bases: 6. CDR3 DNA sequence: TGTGCCAGCAGCCTGGGACTAGCGGGAGGGCCCGACGGGGAGCTGTTTTTT. Protein product: CASSLGLAGGPDGELFF.

The chain is built from TRBV2 and TRBJ2-3; D remains ambiguous. The V end lost 7 bases, the J end lost 3 bases, and 14 bases lay between the germline ends. This CDR3 is built from 14 residues. Germline loops: CDR1 SNHLY, CDR2 FYNNEI. The CDR3 nucleotides are TGTGCCAGCAACCCGGGTCCGTCAACAGATACGCAGTATTTT. It specifies CASNPGPSTDTQYF. Full variable domain (rest looked up from reference TRBV2 and TRBJ2-3): EPEVTQTPSHQVTQMGQEVILRCVPISNHLYFYWYRQILGQKVEFLVSFYNNEISEKSEIFDDQFSVERPDGSNFTLKIRSTKLEDSAMYFCASNPGPSTDTQYFGPGTRLTVL.

The chain links TRBV4-1 to TRBJ1-2, with D unresolved. Looked up from germline, CDR1 is MGHRA and CDR2 is YSYEKL. V gave up 4 bases and J gave up 8 bases, with 14 bases separating them. This CDR3 is built from 13 residues. The CDR3 reads CASSLGILEGYTF. The CDR3 nucleotides are TGCGCCAGCAGCCTCGGGATTCTCGAGGGCTACACCTTC.

The chain recombines TRBV27 with TRBJ2-6; TRBD1 is a possible D gene (7 bases). The CDR3 is made up of 19 amino acids. In germline, CDR1 is MNHEY, CDR2 SMNVEV (reference sequence). Trimming took off 2 bases at V and 0 bases at J, with 17 bases between the two ends. CDR3 residues: CASSLVPGRGVSGANVLTF. The CDR3 DNA sequence: TGTGCCAGCAGTTTAGTCCCGGGCAGGGGGGTCTCTGGGGCCAACGTCCTGACTTTC.

The chain carries TRBV14 and TRBJ2-7, with a possible D match to TRBD1 (5 bases). V lost 5 bases to trimming and J lost 7 bases, with 9 bases between them. The V gene's germline CDR1 is SGHDN and CDR2 FVKESK. This CDR3 is built from 11 residues. The CDR3 nucleotides are TGTGCCAGCAGCTCCCGACAGGAGCAGTACTTC. It translates to CASSSRQEQYF.

The table lists this clone with a few counts. V is TRBV5-4 and J is TRBJ1-1; TRBD1 is a possible D gene (6 bases). This CDR3 is built from 15 residues. CDR1 and CDR2 (germline): SGHNT, YYREEE (reference sequence). Trimming took off 7 bases at V and 1 base at J, with 17 bases between the two ends. CDR3 DNA sequence: TGTGCCAGCCTTTACGAGGGGGGGACGAACACTGAAGCTTTCTTT. It codes for CASLYEGGTNTEAFF. Full variable domain (rest looked up from reference TRBV5-4 and TRBJ1-1): ETGVTQSPTHLIKTRGQQVTLRCSSQSGHNTVSWYQQALGQGPQFIFQYYREEENGRGNFPPRFSGLQFPNYSSELNVNALELDDSALYLCASLYEGGTNTEAFFGQGTRLTVV.

This clone was counted once. The chain couples TRBV4-3 to TRBJ1-1; D unclear. This CDR3 contains 13 residues. V was trimmed by 1 base and J by 4 bases, leaving 7 bases between them. Germline CDR1 LGHNA, CDR2 YSLEER. The DNA of the CDR3 is TGCGCCAGCAGCCAAGCCGCCTCCACTGAAGCTTTCTTT. It codes for CASSQAASTEAFF.

This clone was observed once. The J gene is TRBJ1-1, the V gene TRBV2, with unresolved D. The germline gives CDR1 SNHLY, CDR2 FYNNEI. Trimming removed 2 bases from V and 1 base from J, with 5 bases in between. The CDR3 has 13 residues. The CDR3 DNA follows: TGTGCCAGCAGTGAAAACCCGAACACTGAAGCTTTCTTT. Residues: CASSENPNTEAFF. The full variable domain, completed using reference TRBV2 and TRBJ1-1, is EPEVTQTPSHQVTQMGQEVILRCVPISNHLYFYWYRQILGQKVEFLVSFYNNEISEKSEIFDDQFSVERPDGSNFTLKIRSTKLEDSAMYFCASSENPNTEAFFGQGTRLTVV.

This clone was counted between two and nine times. This sequence joins TRBV29-1 and TRBJ2-7; D call uncertain. The CDR3 is made up of 12 amino acids. Germline V gene sequence: CDR1 SQVTM, CDR2 ANQGSEA. Between the trimmed V and J ends, which lost 4 bases and 0 bases, there was a span of 7 bases. CDR3 region: CSVGVSSYEQYF. The CDR3 DNA follows: TGCAGCGTTGGGGTAAGCTCCTACGAGCAGTACTTC.

The CDR3 DNA reads TGTGCCAGCAGAACGAACACCGGGGAGCTGTTTTTT. Protein product: CASRTNTGELFF. The V gene is TRBV6-1, the J gene TRBJ2-2, with D uncertain. Germline V gene sequence: CDR1 MNHNS, CDR2 SASEGT. CDR3 length: 12 residues. Trimming removed 6 bases from V and 0 bases from J, with 2 bases in between.